The clone carrying this T cell receptor (beta chain) has more than one count but fewer than ten. One junction end disagrees with the germline gene, perhaps due to a read error. Germline V gene data show CDR1 as LGHDT and CDR2 as YNNKEL (reference sequence). This CDR3 spans 15 amino acids. This sample was included in a study of blood T cell repertoires in COVID-19. Study at large: The United States, Italy and Spain were the sources of the acute and convalescent COVID-19 samples. T cells, B-cell-depleted T cells, or PBMCs provided the cDNA or gDNA that served as material.

In the original processing: Cell counts per sample came from amplifying reference gene primers. The protocol was immunoSEQ multiplex PCR, while the TCRdb copy is restricted to in-frame clones and leaves out a portion. D and trimming come from the DNA, and the V and J calls and clone size come from that table. The table records more than 90,000 clones, 87% of them present only once. This clonotype was sampled from a human donor in a cohort sampled during active COVID-19. The J gene is TRBJ1-5, the V gene TRBV3-1 (or the pseudogene TRBV3-2), with no clear D. Sequencing was done on a sample of peripheral blood. The CDR3: CASSQDVGGNQPQHF. The CDR3 region has the DNA TGTGCCAGCAGCCAAGATGTAGGAGGCAACCAGCCCCAGCATTTT.